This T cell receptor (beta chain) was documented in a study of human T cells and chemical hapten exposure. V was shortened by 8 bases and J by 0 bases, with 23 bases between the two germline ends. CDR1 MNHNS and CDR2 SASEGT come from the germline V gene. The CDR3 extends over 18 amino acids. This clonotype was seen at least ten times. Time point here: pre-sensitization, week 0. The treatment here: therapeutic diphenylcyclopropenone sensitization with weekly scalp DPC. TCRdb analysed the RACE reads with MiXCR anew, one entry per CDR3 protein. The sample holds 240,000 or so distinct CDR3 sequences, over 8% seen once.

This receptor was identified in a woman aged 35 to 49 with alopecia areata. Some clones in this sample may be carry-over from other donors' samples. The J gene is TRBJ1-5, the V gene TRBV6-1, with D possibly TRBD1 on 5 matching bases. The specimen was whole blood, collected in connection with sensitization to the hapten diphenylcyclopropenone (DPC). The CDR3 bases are TGTGCCAGCGGGGGGAGAGCAGCCGAGTTCTATAGCAATCAGCCCCAGCATTTT. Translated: CASGGRAAEFYSNQPQHF.